Shown below are 5 T cell receptor beta chains from a single sample sequenced in a study of identical twins. Via MiXCR, TCRdb re-called the 5' RACE reads, giving one row per CDR3 protein. The sample includes some 500,000 distinct CDR3 sequences, 14% of them seen just once. The sample was also linked to a second study, of yellow fever vaccine responses in identical twins.

Sequencing was carried out using CD4+ T cells sorted from blood. The receptors come from a woman under 30 in good health.

This clonotype was counted many times. This sequence joins TRBV20-1 and TRBJ2-7; no clear D gene. Trimming removed 7 bases at V and 3 bases at J, with 16 bases between. CDR3 length: 13 amino acids. The germline V gene has CDR1 DFQATT and CDR2 SNEGSKA (reference sequence). CDR3 nucleotide sequence: TGCAGTGGTGGAGCAGGCTTTGACTACGAGCAGTACTTC. Its translation is CSGGAGFDYEQYF.

This clonotype came up a few times. The CDR3 here is CASSSSGLGGYEQYF. The CDR3 coding sequence is TGTGCCAGCAGTTCTTCCGGACTAGGCGGCTACGAGCAGTACTTC. V is TRBV12-3 or TRBV12-4 and J is TRBJ2-7; 7 positions agree with TRBD2. The CDR3 has 15 residues. V shed 4 bases and J 3 bases; nucleotides not matched to a gene: 9.

This chain joins TRBV10-3 and TRBJ2-1; 7 nucleotides agree with TRBD1. The CDR3 has 11 amino acids. From germline, CDR1 is ENHRY and CDR2 SYGVKD. J lost 10 bases, V lost 7 bases, and 4 bases had no gene match. The CDR3 loop reads CAIMTGWEQFF. The CDR3 bases are TGTGCCATCATGACAGGGTGGGAGCAGTTCTTC.

Only a few counts were recorded for this clonotype. The chain is built from TRBV4-3 and TRBJ2-7; D not certain. V gave up 0 bases and J gave up 5 bases, with 8 bases separating them. The germline V gene encodes CDR1 LGHNA and CDR2 YSLEER. This CDR3 spans 13 amino acids. The CDR3 spells CASSQDLGDEQYF. The CDR3 DNA sequence: TGCGCCAGCAGCCAAGATCTGGGCGACGAGCAGTACTTC.

Many counts were recorded for this clonotype. The chain couples TRBV7-2 to TRBJ2-1; the D gene could be TRBD1 or TRBD2 (5 bases each). Germline lookup yields CDR1 SGHTA and CDR2 FQGNSA. The CDR3 spans 13 residues. V was cut by 2 bases and J by 9 bases, with 11 bases left in between. The CDR3 DNA reads as TGTGCCAGCAGCTTAACCCCCGGGACTGAGCAGTTCTTC. It codes for CASSLTPGTEQFF.